This is a list of T cell receptor beta chains from one sample in a study of T cells in narcolepsy. Assay used: immunoSEQ multiplex PCR; TCRdb lists only in-frame clones, some missing. Counted here are 37,000 or so clones, approximately 86% occurring once; the ten biggest clones make up approximately 1.5%. The sample comprised CD45RA- memory CD4+ T cells from PBMCs. These receptors came from a human donor with narcolepsy. CDR3s leave out the opening cysteine and the closing phenylalanine or tryptophan. The size of a clone is reported for some rows only, either as once, few or many, or as a class for expanded clones.

j_gene: TRBJ1-1; abundance: -; v_gene: TRBV7-2; CDR3aa: ASSLLYGTVTEAF
j_gene: TRBJ1-2; abundance: -; v_gene: TRBV7-9; CDR3aa: ASSASGAARGGYT
j_gene: TRBJ1-2; abundance: -; v_gene: TRBV19; CDR3aa: ASSVDLIDYGYT
j_gene: TRBJ1-5; abundance: -; v_gene: TRBV7-2; CDR3aa: VSSRDRVDQPQH
j_gene: TRBJ1-6; abundance: -; v_gene: TRBV6-6; CDR3aa: ASTDRGLSPLH
j_gene: TRBJ2-7; abundance: -; v_gene: TRBV5-5; CDR3aa: ASSLDGQVGTYEQY
j_gene: TRBJ1-4; abundance: -; v_gene: TRBV7-3; CDR3aa: ASSSTGRGEKLF
j_gene: TRBJ2-7; abundance: -; v_gene: TRBV7-9; CDR3aa: ASTPGDINYEQY
j_gene: TRBJ2-1; abundance: -; v_gene: TRBV20-1; CDR3aa: SAPFPNEQF
j_gene: TRBJ1-1; abundance: -; v_gene: TRBV11-1; CDR3aa: ASSSQGNTEAF
j_gene: TRBJ1-2; abundance: -; v_gene: TRBV7-2; CDR3aa: ASSPGTVYGYT
j_gene: TRBJ2-7; abundance: -; v_gene: TRBV2; CDR3aa: ATSGGLLYEQY
j_gene: TRBJ2-7; abundance: -; v_gene: TRBV11-3; CDR3aa: ASSPRREPYEQY
j_gene: TRBJ1-1; abundance: few; v_gene: TRBV10-3; CDR3aa: AISGGTGGTEAF
j_gene: TRBJ1-1; abundance: -; v_gene: TRBV30; CDR3aa: AWNPDRWTEAF
j_gene: TRBJ1-1; abundance: once; v_gene: TRBV30; CDR3aa: AWKDRTEAF
j_gene: TRBJ2-5; abundance: once; v_gene: TRBV2; CDR3aa: ASRGTGGRGETQY
j_gene: TRBJ1-1; abundance: -; v_gene: TRBV11-3; CDR3aa: ASRRTRGNNTEAF
j_gene: TRBJ2-3; abundance: -; v_gene: TRBV11-3; CDR3aa: ASSDGPRIDTQY
j_gene: TRBJ2-7; abundance: -; v_gene: TRBV19; CDR3aa: ASSLTGADYEQY
j_gene: TRBJ2-7; abundance: -; v_gene: TRBV19; CDR3aa: ASSIEGKSPYEQY
j_gene: TRBJ2-3; abundance: -; v_gene: TRBV19; CDR3aa: ASTSLATDTQY
j_gene: TRBJ2-5; abundance: -; v_gene: TRBV5-6; CDR3aa: ASSFDGTQETQY
j_gene: TRBJ2-3; abundance: -; v_gene: TRBV9; CDR3aa: ASSVAPRAGGIDTQY
j_gene: TRBJ2-1; abundance: -; v_gene: TRBV18; CDR3aa: ASSPEVNNEQF
j_gene: TRBJ1-2; abundance: -; v_gene: TRBV5-8; CDR3aa: ASRAGQGDYGYT
j_gene: TRBJ2-3; abundance: once; v_gene: TRBV18; CDR3aa: ASSSISTDTQY
j_gene: TRBJ2-7; abundance: -; v_gene: TRBV10-3; CDR3aa: AISESASGGPQQY
j_gene: TRBJ1-1; abundance: -; v_gene: TRBV27; CDR3aa: ASSLAPGQENTEAF
j_gene: TRBJ1-2; abundance: -; v_gene: TRBV28; CDR3aa: ASSLRGVGYT
j_gene: TRBJ2-3; abundance: -; v_gene: TRBV7-9; CDR3aa: ASSPGWDTQY
j_gene: -; abundance: -; v_gene: TRBV7-9; CDR3aa: ASSPTMGTTSEQY
j_gene: TRBJ2-2; abundance: -; v_gene: TRBV7-2; CDR3aa: ASSQGHFTGELF
j_gene: TRBJ1-6; abundance: -; v_gene: TRBV19; CDR3aa: ASSRGWEDSPLH
j_gene: TRBJ2-2; abundance: -; v_gene: TRBV7-2; CDR3aa: ASSYQTGTGELF
j_gene: TRBJ1-2; abundance: -; v_gene: TRBV12-5; CDR3aa: ASGSSPGSANYGYT
j_gene: TRBJ1-4; abundance: -; v_gene: TRBV30; CDR3aa: AWNGQGINEKLF
j_gene: TRBJ2-1; abundance: -; v_gene: TRBV7-2; CDR3aa: ASSLVAGGPNEQF
j_gene: TRBJ2-7; abundance: -; v_gene: TRBV7-8; CDR3aa: ASSLAWAEQY
j_gene: TRBJ1-5; abundance: -; v_gene: TRBV4-3; CDR3aa: ASSQDRAGGKPQH
j_gene: TRBJ1-6; abundance: -; v_gene: TRBV6-1; CDR3aa: ASSEAIGFGSPLH
j_gene: TRBJ1-2; abundance: few; v_gene: TRBV5-1; CDR3aa: ASSLGQASSYGYT
j_gene: TRBJ2-7; abundance: -; v_gene: TRBV5-6; CDR3aa: ASSRDSSSYEQY
j_gene: TRBJ2-1; abundance: -; v_gene: TRBV9; CDR3aa: ASSPRTGATLMSSYNEQF
j_gene: TRBJ2-2; abundance: -; v_gene: TRBV19; CDR3aa: ASAEQGAYGELF
j_gene: TRBJ2-4; abundance: -; v_gene: TRBV6-1; CDR3aa: ASSESFGGGAPKNIQY
j_gene: TRBJ2-6; abundance: -; v_gene: TRBV19; CDR3aa: ATRPTWEFRANVLT
j_gene: TRBJ1-2; abundance: -; v_gene: TRBV30; CDR3aa: AYLLGVGYT
j_gene: TRBJ2-3; abundance: -; v_gene: TRBV6-1; CDR3aa: ASSPGRGRTDTQY
j_gene: TRBJ1-1; abundance: -; v_gene: TRBV29-1; CDR3aa: SARNTEAF
j_gene: TRBJ1-1; abundance: -; v_gene: TRBV11-3; CDR3aa: ASSFQGRAF
j_gene: TRBJ2-7; abundance: -; v_gene: TRBV15; CDR3aa: ATSREGSGTAHLSYEQY
j_gene: TRBJ2-1; abundance: few; v_gene: TRBV6-1; CDR3aa: ASSGGTSGGAAYNEQF
j_gene: TRBJ1-2; abundance: -; v_gene: TRBV16; CDR3aa: ASSQNRDYGYT
j_gene: TRBJ1-1; abundance: -; v_gene: TRBV12-5; CDR3aa: ASGRGGTEAF
j_gene: TRBJ2-7; abundance: -; v_gene: TRBV6-1; CDR3aa: AGKAGQGDYEQY
j_gene: TRBJ1-2; abundance: -; v_gene: TRBV5-6; CDR3aa: ASSPRQVSPS
j_gene: TRBJ1-3; abundance: -; v_gene: TRBV11-3; CDR3aa: ASSPSLGYSGNTIY
j_gene: TRBJ2-2; abundance: -; v_gene: TRBV30; CDR3aa: AWSARDTGELF